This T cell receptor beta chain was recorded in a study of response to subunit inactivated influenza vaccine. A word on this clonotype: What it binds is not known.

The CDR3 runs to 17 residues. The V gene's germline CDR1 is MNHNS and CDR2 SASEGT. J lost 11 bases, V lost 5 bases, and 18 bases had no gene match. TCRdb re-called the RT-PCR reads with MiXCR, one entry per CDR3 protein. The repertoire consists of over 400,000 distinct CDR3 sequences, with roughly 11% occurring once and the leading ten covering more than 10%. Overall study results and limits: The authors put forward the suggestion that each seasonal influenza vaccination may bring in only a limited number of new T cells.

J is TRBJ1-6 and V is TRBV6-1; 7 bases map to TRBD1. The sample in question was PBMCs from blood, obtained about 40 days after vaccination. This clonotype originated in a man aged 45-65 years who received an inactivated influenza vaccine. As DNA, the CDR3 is TGTGCCAGCAGTAGGGCCCCACAGGGGACCTTCACAACACCCCTCCACTTT. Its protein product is CASSRAPQGTFTTPLHF.